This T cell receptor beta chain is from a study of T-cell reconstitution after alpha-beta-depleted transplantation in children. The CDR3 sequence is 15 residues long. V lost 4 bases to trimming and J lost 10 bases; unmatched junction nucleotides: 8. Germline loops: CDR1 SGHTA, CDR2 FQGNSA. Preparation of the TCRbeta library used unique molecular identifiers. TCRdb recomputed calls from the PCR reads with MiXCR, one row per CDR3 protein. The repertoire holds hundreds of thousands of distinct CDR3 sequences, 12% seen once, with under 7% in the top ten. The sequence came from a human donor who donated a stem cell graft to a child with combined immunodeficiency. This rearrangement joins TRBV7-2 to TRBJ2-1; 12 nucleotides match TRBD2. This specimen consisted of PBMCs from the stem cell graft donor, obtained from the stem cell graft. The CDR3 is CASSSSSGRAEEQFF. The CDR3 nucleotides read TGTGCCAGCAGCTCGTCTAGCGGGAGGGCCGAGGAGCAGTTCTTC.